Following are 10 T cell receptor beta chains from one sample sequenced in a study of molecular identifiers for immune sequencing clone quantification. Using its own MiXCR run on the PCR reads, TCRdb lists one record per CDR3 protein. The data contain roughly 630,000 distinct CDR3 sequences, over 25% of them singletons. Specimen: naive CD8+ T cells from blood, with Jurkat cell RNA spiked in. The subset: FACS-sorted CD8+CD4-CCR7+CD45RA+ naive T cells. The receptors originated from a human donor in good health. Some libraries in this study had Jurkat cell RNA spiked in.

This clonotype has a count of ten or more. The chain uses TRBV15 and TRBJ1-4; D is perhaps TRBD1 (6 bases). Germline V gives CDR1 LNHNV, CDR2 YYDKDF (reference sequence). V lost 4 bases and J lost 6, with 18 bases in between. The CDR3 is 16 residues long. DNA for the CDR3: TGTGCCACCAGCACCGAACGGACAGCGGGTTATGAAAAACTGTTTTTT. Amino acids: CATSTERTAGYEKLFF.

Comments on this clonotype: This clone may be a read error of a much larger clone one base away. The rearrangement links TRBV5-3 to TRBJ2-5; 7 nucleotides line up with TRBD2. TRBV5-3 is an ORF; its function is uncertain. The CDR3 is 16 amino acids. The CDR3 region has the DNA TGTGCCAGCAGCCCGGGAGGAAGGGTTATCAAGGAGACCCAGTGCTTC. Protein product: CASSPGGRVIKETQCF.

This clonotype was counted only a few times. DNA for the CDR3: TGCGCCAGCAGCCAAGTTAAGGGGGGCTATGGCTACACCTTC. Translated, it gives CASSQVKGGYGYTF. The chain is built from TRBV4-1 and TRBJ1-2; a weak D match, TRBD1 (6 bases). The CDR3 is 14 amino acids. With 1 base removed from V and 4 bases from J, the gap between germline ends came to 10 bases. The germline V gene has CDR1 MGHRA and CDR2 YSYEKL.

Concerning this clonotype: This CDR3 is missing its conserved last phenylalanine or tryptophan, likely due to a read error. The chain uses TRBV6-5 and TRBJ2-3, with D maybe TRBD2 (7 bases). The CDR3 runs 15 residues. Germline CDR1 reads MNHEY; CDR2 reads SVGAGI. The CDR3 bases are TGTGCCAGCAGTTACTCTGGGGGGGGGGCAGAAACGCAGTATCTT. This encodes CASSYSGGGAETQYL.

At least ten counts were recorded for this clonotype. The chain joins TRBV5-1 to TRBJ2-3; D not certain. Looked up from germline, CDR1 is SGHRS and CDR2 is YFSETQ. The CDR3 covers 15 residues. The V and J ends lost 0 bases and 4 bases respectively, with 12 bases between them. As DNA, the CDR3 is TGCGCCAGCAGCTTGGAAACTACGCCCCCAGATACGCAGTATTTT. Translated: CASSLETTPPDTQYF. Variable domain in full (rest from reference TRBV5-1 and TRBJ2-3): KAGVTQTPRYLIKTRGQQVTLSCSPISGHRSVSWYQQTPGQGLQFLFEYFSETQRNKGNFPGRFSGRQFSNSRSEMNVSTLELGDSALYLCASSLETTPPDTQYFGPGTRLTVL.

The CDR3: CASSLVQWGMNTGELFF. CDR3 coding DNA: TGTGCCAGCAGCTTAGTGCAGTGGGGGATGAACACCGGGGAGCTGTTTTTT. This sequence joins TRBV7-8 and TRBJ2-2; D possibly uses TRBD1 or TRBD2 (5 bases each). V was shortened by 1 base and J by 1 base, with 13 bases between the two germline ends. The CDR3 consists of 17 residues. Germline assignment: CDR1 SGHVS and CDR2 FQNEAQ.

This clonotype has only a few counts. V is TRBV7-2 and J is TRBJ2-5, with TRBD1 matching 8 bases. Germline values: CDR1 SGHTA, CDR2 FQGNSA. The CDR3 runs to 15 residues. V lost 3 bases to trimming and J lost 4 bases; unmatched junction nucleotides: 7. As DNA, the CDR3 is TGTGCCAGCAGCTTCATGACAGGGGCGGCAGAGACCCAGTACTTC. Translated: CASSFMTGAAETQYF.

This clonotype was seen ten or more times. V gene TRBV7-4 combines with J gene TRBJ1-4; D not resolved. Germline CDR1 reads SGHVT; CDR2 reads SQSDAQ. CDR3 length equals 9 residues. Trimming cost V 7 bases and J 13 bases, with 7 bases left between them. The DNA of the CDR3 is TGTGCCAGCACCCCGGTACTGTTTTTT. This sequence encodes CASTPVLFF.

Notes on this clonotype: This could be a read error, since a much larger clone is one nucleotide away. This chain joins TRBV7-8 and TRBJ1-2; tentative D call: TRBD1 (6 bases). Trimming took off 2 bases at V and 5 bases at J, with 15 bases between the two ends. The CDR3 has 15 amino acids. The germline V gene has CDR1 SGHVS and CDR2 FQNEAQ. The chain's CDR3 is CASSLLGQSAYGYTF. The CDR3 region has the DNA TGTGCCAGCAGCTTATTAGGACAGTCCGCTTATGGCTACACCTTC.

In the case of this clonotype: One base away lies a much larger clone, so this may be a sequencing read error. This chain uses TRBV20-1 with TRBJ1-1, with 9 positions matching TRBD1. Germline-derived CDR1 and CDR2 are DFQATT and SNEGSKA (reference sequence). The CDR3 contains 18 residues. CDR3 sequence (DNA): TGCAGTGCTAGAGATCTAAGGGACAGGGTACGAATGAACGCTGAAGCTTTCTTT. Its translation is CSARDLRDRVRMNAEAFF.